A single T cell receptor beta chain is shown here with its context. In the original processing: Quantification of nucleated cells was approximated via reference gene primer amplification. Some clones are missing from TCRdb's copy, which holds only in-frame ones; the method was immunoSEQ multiplex PCR. D and trimming were read from the DNA, whereas the V and J calls and clone size are those reported in that table. The profile shows 110,000 or so clones, roughly nine tenths of them singletons. Per the germline V gene, CDR1 is SQVTM and CDR2 is ANQGSEA. V was cut by 4 bases and J by 1 base, with 16 bases left in between. CDR3 length: 15 residues. These data belong to a study of blood T cell repertoires in COVID-19.

The V gene is TRBV29-1, the J gene TRBJ1-1; a weak D match, TRBD1 (5 bases). Sample: peripheral blood. The receptor was isolated from a man aged 70 or older who had recovered from COVID-19. The CDR3 is CSVVSRGGTNTEAFF. Here the CDR3 DNA reads TGCAGCGTTGTTAGTAGGGGTGGTACGAACACTGAAGCTTTCTTT.